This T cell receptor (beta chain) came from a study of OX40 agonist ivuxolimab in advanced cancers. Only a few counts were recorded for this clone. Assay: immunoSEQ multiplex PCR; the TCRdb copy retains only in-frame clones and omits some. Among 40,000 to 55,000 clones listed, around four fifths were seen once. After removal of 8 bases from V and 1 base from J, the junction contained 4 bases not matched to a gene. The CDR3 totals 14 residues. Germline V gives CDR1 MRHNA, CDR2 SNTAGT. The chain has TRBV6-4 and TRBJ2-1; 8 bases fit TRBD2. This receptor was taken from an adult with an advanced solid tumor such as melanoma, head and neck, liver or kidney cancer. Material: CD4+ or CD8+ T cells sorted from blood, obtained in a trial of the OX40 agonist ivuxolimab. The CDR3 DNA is TGTGCCAGCGCCTCGGGGGGGTCCTACAATGAGCAGTTCTTC. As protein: CASASGGSYNEQFF.